This T cell receptor beta chain was found in a study of blood T cell repertoires in COVID-19. Sequencing used immunoSEQ multiplex PCR; TCRdb keeps in-frame clones, though not all of them. The sample shows 75,000 to 90,000 clones, about nine tenths of them seen only once. The clonotype comes from a woman in her forties or fifties in a cohort sampled during active COVID-19. What was sequenced was peripheral blood.

The CDR3 here is CASSQLTGTVYGYTF. The DNA of the CDR3 is TGTGCCAGCAGCCAGTTAACCGGGACAGTCTATGGCTACACCTTC. The chain employs TRBV14 and TRBJ1-2, with 7 bases identical to TRBD1. V was pared by 3 bases and J by 4 bases, with 8 bases of the junction left unmatched. The CDR3 runs to 15 residues. Germline V gene data show CDR1 as SGHDN and CDR2 as FVKESK.